Shown below are 18 T cell receptor beta chains from a single sample sequenced in a study of T cell responses to AZD1222 COVID-19 vaccine. The data were produced by immunoSEQ multiplex PCR, yet TCRdb's version contains in-frame clones alone and is incomplete. The sample lists around 170,000 clones; 90% were seen once. The material was peripheral blood, obtained on day 0 of AZD1222 vaccination. The receptors shown here come from an adult in good health.

The chain has TRBV4-1 and TRBJ1-4; a possible D gene is TRBD1 (6 bases). CDR3 length: 16 amino acids. V was pared by 8 bases and J by 6 bases, with 22 bases between. The germline V gene encodes CDR1 MGHRA and CDR2 YSYEKL. In DNA, the CDR3 is TGCGCCAGCGGGGCTTGGGGGGCTCGTTGGGATGAAAAACTGTTTTTT. This encodes CASGAWGARWDEKLFF.

The rearrangement joins TRBV5-4 to TRBJ1-2; D is ambiguous. The CDR3 covers 15 residues. Germline assignment: CDR1 SGHNT and CDR2 YYREEE (reference sequence). The V and J ends lost 4 bases and 1 base respectively, with 14 bases between them. CDR3 protein: CASSPRGGINYGYTF. The CDR3 DNA is TGTGCCAGCAGCCCGAGAGGAGGTATTAACTATGGCTACACCTTC.

The chain employs TRBV28 and TRBJ2-7; D might be TRBD1 (6 bases). Trimming stripped 5 bases from V and 3 bases from J, with 8 bases between. CDR3 length: 12 residues. Looked up from germline, CDR1 is MDHEN and CDR2 is SYDVKM. CDR3 nucleotide sequence: TGTGCCAGCAGTCAGACAGGCTACGAGCAGTACTTC. This gives the protein CASSQTGYEQYF.

The chain couples TRBV5-6 to TRBJ1-1; D is unresolved. V gave up 1 base and J gave up 6 bases, with 7 bases separating them. CDR1 is SGHDT and CDR2 is YYEEEE in the germline V gene. The length of the CDR3 is 12 residues. This CDR3 reads CASSLRGAEAFF. CDR3 sequence (DNA): TGTGCCAGCAGCTTGAGAGGAGCTGAAGCTTTCTTT.

The chain couples TRBV10-3 to TRBJ2-7, with D perhaps given as TRBD1 or TRBD2 (6 bases each). V lost 8 bases to trimming and J lost 0 bases, with 11 bases between them. Germline V CDR1 and CDR2: ENHRY, SYGVKD. The length of the CDR3 is 13 residues. This CDR3 reads CAIVGGYSYEQYF. The CDR3 nucleotides read TGTGCCATCGTCGGGGGCTACTCCTACGAGCAGTACTTC.

V gene TRBV13 combines with J gene TRBJ1-6; D gene ambiguous. This CDR3 has 17 residues. Per the germline V gene, CDR1 is PRHDT and CDR2 is FYEKMQ (reference sequence). Trimming took off 1 base at V and 0 bases at J, with 10 bases between the two ends. The CDR3: CASSLVLEGSYNSPLHF. DNA for the CDR3: TGTGCCAGCAGCTTAGTACTCGAGGGCTCCTATAATTCACCCCTCCACTTT. Supplemented by reference TRBV13 and TRBJ1-6, the full variable domain reads AAGVIQSPRHLIKEKRETATLKCYPIPRHDTVYWYQQGPGQDPQFLISFYEKMQSDKGSIPDRFSAQQFSDYHSELNMSSLELGDSALYFCASSLVLEGSYNSPLHFGNGTRLTVT.

There are a few counts of this clone. This chain uses TRBV28 with TRBJ2-7; D is tentatively TRBD1 or TRBD2 (5 bases each). The CDR3 has 13 amino acids. V dropped 6 bases and J dropped 2 bases, with 11 bases sitting between them. Germline V CDR1 and CDR2: MDHEN, SYDVKM. The CDR3 reads CASRGQGPYEQYF. The CDR3 bases are TGTGCCAGCAGAGGCCAGGGACCCTACGAGCAGTACTTC.

This clone was found once. DNA for the CDR3: TGCGCCAGCAGCCCTTTGGGGCAGCGCACAGATACGCAGTATTTT. This encodes CASSPLGQRTDTQYF. The J gene is TRBJ2-3, the V gene TRBV4-1, with D possibly being TRBD1 (5 bases). The V and J ends lost 4 bases and 1 base respectively, with 12 bases between them. The germline V gene has CDR1 MGHRA and CDR2 YSYEKL. The length of the CDR3 is 15 residues.

This clone was counted only a few times. The V and J genes are TRBV6-2 or TRBV6-3 and TRBJ2-1; D gene unclear. The CDR3 totals 15 residues. The germline gives CDR1 MNHEY, CDR2 SVGEGT. Trimming shortened V by 4 bases and J by 0 bases, and 10 bases separated the two germline ends. CDR3 coding DNA: TGTGCCAGCAGTTCCTCCCTGAGCTCCTACAATGAGCAGTTCTTC. This gives the protein CASSSSLSSYNEQFF.

The V call is TRBV6-5, the J call TRBJ1-2; TRBD1 agrees at 7 bases. Germline CDR1 and CDR2: MNHEY and SVGAGI. CDR3 length: 14 amino acids. The V and J ends lost 6 bases and 5 bases, in that order; junction bases with no gene match: 9. CDR3 nucleotides: TGTGCCAGCAGAATCGGGACAGCCAGATATGGCTACACCTTC. Its translation: CASRIGTARYGYTF.

This rearrangement joins TRBV6-5 to TRBJ1-5; D remains unclear. The CDR3 contains 14 residues. CDR1 and CDR2 (germline): MNHEY, SVGAGI. Trimming left V 2 bases short and J 7 bases short, with 12 bases between. The CDR3 DNA follows: TGTGCCAGCAGTTACGAGGGTGGTGAACAGCCCCAGCATTTT. Its translation: CASSYEGGEQPQHF.

The chain links TRBV5-1 to TRBJ1-4; D not certain. V was shortened by 1 base and J by 3 bases, with 7 bases between the two germline ends. The CDR3 spans 14 residues. Germline values: CDR1 SGHRS, CDR2 YFSETQ. CDR3 in amino acids: CASSLTGANEKLFF. The CDR3 nucleotides read TGCGCCAGCAGCTTGACGGGAGCTAATGAAAAACTGTTTTTT.

V gene TRBV28 combines with J gene TRBJ1-2, with a tentative D call TRBD1 (5 bases). Germline V gives CDR1 MDHEN, CDR2 SYDVKM. The CDR3 loop spans 14 amino acids. Trimming removed 4 bases from V and 0 bases from J, with 9 bases in between. The CDR3 sequence is CASSWAGTNYGYTF. Written as DNA, the CDR3 is TGTGCCAGCAGTTGGGCAGGGACTAACTATGGCTACACCTTC.

This chain links TRBV4-1 with TRBJ1-1, with TRBD1 as a possible D gene (5 bases). The CDR3 consists of 14 residues. Germline V gene data show CDR1 as MGHRA and CDR2 as YSYEKL. V lost 3 bases to trimming and J lost 1 base, with 9 bases between them. The CDR3 spells CASSHDGGNTEAFF. The CDR3 DNA sequence: TGCGCCAGCAGCCATGATGGGGGGAACACTGAAGCTTTCTTT.

The chain couples TRBV2 to TRBJ2-1; a possible D gene is TRBD1 (6 bases). Germline V gives CDR1 SNHLY, CDR2 FYNNEI. This CDR3 is 14 amino acids long. The V end was cut by 8 bases, the J end by 2 bases, with 13 bases between. In DNA, the CDR3 is TGTGCCAGCCCAGGGCAGGGGACCTACAATGAGCAGTTCTTC. Residues: CASPGQGTYNEQFF.

By its share, this clone is medium-sized. The chain links TRBV6-2 or TRBV6-3 to TRBJ1-6, with D possibly TRBD1 on 6 matching bases. Trimming cost V 5 bases and J 7 bases, with 12 bases left between them. This CDR3 region has 14 residues. In germline, CDR1 is MNHEY, CDR2 SVGEGT. The CDR3 here is CASSQSGENSPLHF. CDR3 nucleotides: TGTGCCAGCAGTCAATCAGGGGAAAATTCACCCCTCCACTTT.

The chain employs TRBV9 and TRBJ1-6; D is unresolved. The germline V gene encodes CDR1 SGDLS and CDR2 YYNGEE. Trimming took off 2 bases at V and 7 bases at J, with 10 bases between the two ends. The CDR3 extends over 14 amino acids. Here the CDR3 DNA reads TGTGCCAGCAGCGTGGGCCTTATCAATTCACCCCTCCACTTT. Protein sequence: CASSVGLINSPLHF.

The chain recombines TRBV19 with TRBJ1-2; 9 bases align to TRBD1. This CDR3 comprises 15 residues. The junction had 7 bases not matched to a gene; V was cut back by 4 bases and J by 4 bases. Germline V gene data show CDR1 as LNHDA and CDR2 as SQIVND (reference sequence). The CDR3: CASSTWGQGGYGYTF. The CDR3 DNA reads TGTGCCAGTAGTACCTGGGGACAGGGAGGCTATGGCTACACCTTC.